These 31 T cell receptor beta chains were sequenced from one sample in a study of beta chain features in type 1 diabetes. Reverse transcribing all isolated RNA meant expressed TCRB transcripts were sequenced. Sequenced by immunoSEQ multiplex PCR; TCRdb stores in-frame clones only, minus some. The sample contains over 120,000 clones, 9% to 9.5% of which appear only once. Sample: central memory CD4+ T cells from blood. The receptors were gathered from a man in his late teens or twenties in good health.

The DNA for the CDR3 is TGTGCCAGCAGGGAACTAGCGCTCTCCTACAATGAGCAGTTCTTC. Translated: CASRELALSYNEQFF. The gene calls are TRBV6-5 and TRBJ2-1; TRBD2 matches 7 bases. Germline CDR1 MNHEY, CDR2 SVGAGI. Unmatched junction bases numbered 5, after V lost 6 bases and J lost 0 bases. The CDR3 is 15 residues long.

The sample holds many counts of this clone. The same CDR3 also results from other DNA sequences found in this sample. This sequence joins TRBV7-9 and TRBJ1-1; unclear D gene. Germline V lookup: CDR1 SEHNR, CDR2 FQNEAQ (reference sequence). Trimming left V 5 bases short and J 1 base short, with 8 bases between. The length of the CDR3 is 13 residues. The CDR3 DNA reads TGTGCCAGCAGCCTCACAGCGAACACTGAAGCTTTCTTT. Translating it yields CASSLTANTEAFF.

The genes are TRBV5-1 and TRBJ2-1, with a possible D match to TRBD1 (6 bases). Germline lookup yields CDR1 SGHRS and CDR2 YFSETQ. The CDR3 covers 15 residues. Trimming left V 0 bases short and J 6 bases short, with 13 bases between. The CDR3 DNA is TGCGCCAGCAGCTTGGGACAGGTACTCCCCAATGAGCAGTTCTTC. It yields the protein CASSLGQVLPNEQFF.

The chain has TRBV6-5 and TRBJ2-1; 12 bases align to TRBD2. Germline V CDR1 and CDR2: MNHEY, SVGAGI. The CDR3 contains 14 residues. Trimming took 5 bases from V and 5 from J; bases not matched to a gene: 1. For the CDR3, the DNA is TGTGCCAGCAGTCGACTAGCGGGGGACAATGAGCAGTTCTTC. As protein: CASSRLAGDNEQFF.

The V and J genes are TRBV7-9 and TRBJ1-5; tentatively, D is TRBD1 (6 bases). Germline V gene lookup returns CDR1 SEHNR and CDR2 FQNEAQ (reference sequence). Between the trimmed V and J ends, which lost 7 bases and 3 bases, there was a span of 13 bases. The CDR3 is 14 residues long. CDR3 nucleotides: TGTGCCAGCACCGTAGGGGGGGACAATCAGCCCCAGCATTTT. This translates into CASTVGGDNQPQHF.

The chain has TRBV2 and TRBJ2-3; no firm D call. The germline CDR1 and CDR2 sequences are SNHLY and FYNNEI. CDR3 length: 13 residues. Deletions cut 3 bases from V and 6 bases from J, with 10 bases between. CDR3 loop: CASSENPQDTQYF. CDR3 nucleotides: TGTGCCAGCAGTGAGAATCCCCAGGATACGCAGTATTTT.

This rearrangement joins TRBV11-2 to TRBJ2-1, with D possibly being TRBD2 (6 bases). Germline lookup yields CDR1 SGHAT and CDR2 FQNNGV. V was pared by 5 bases and J by 9 bases, with 11 bases between. This CDR3 comprises 12 residues. The CDR3 protein is CASSPDYGEQFF. The CDR3 DNA sequence: TGTGCCAGCAGCCCGGACTACGGTGAGCAGTTCTTC.

The chain joins TRBV4-1 to TRBJ2-3; perhaps TRBD2 as D (7 bases). Trimming pared 0 bases from V and 4 bases from J, leaving 17 bases between. Looked up from germline, CDR1 is MGHRA and CDR2 is YSYEKL. The CDR3 is 17 residues long. The CDR3 DNA follows: TGCGCCAGCAGCCAAGAGGAACGGGGGGCCCCGGCAGATACGCAGTATTTT. Translating gives CASSQEERGAPADTQYF.

A few counts support this clone. J is TRBJ1-5 and V is TRBV5-1; D is perhaps TRBD1 (5 bases). This CDR3 has 15 residues. CDR1 and CDR2 from the germline V gene are SGHRS and YFSETQ. V was clipped by 1 base and J by 2 bases, with 10 bases between them. DNA for the CDR3: TGCGCCAGCAGCTTGATAGGGGATCGCAATCAGCCCCAGCATTTT. It is translated as CASSLIGDRNQPQHF.

A few counts support this clone. V is TRBV5-1 and J is TRBJ2-2, with 8 bases matching TRBD1. This CDR3 spans 15 amino acids. V dropped 4 bases and J dropped 4; count of bases not matched to a gene: 6. Germline-derived CDR1 and CDR2 are SGHRS and YFSETQ. The DNA for the CDR3 is TGCGCCAGCAGCGTCCAGACAGGGGTCACCGGGGAGCTGTTTTTT. Its protein product is CASSVQTGVTGELFF.

This clone has just a few counts. The rearrangement links TRBV9 to TRBJ1-2, with a tentative D call TRBD1 (6 bases). Germline V gives CDR1 SGDLS, CDR2 YYNGEE. Deletions cut 6 bases from V and 8 bases from J, with 20 bases between. This CDR3 spans 14 amino acids. The CDR3, as DNA: TGTGCCAGCAACACTCAGGGGTACTCAGACGGCTACACCTTC. Its protein is CASNTQGYSDGYTF. Full variable domain (remainder filled in from reference TRBV9 and TRBJ1-2): DSGVTQTPKHLITATGQRVTLRCSPRSGDLSVYWYQQSLDQGLQFLIQYYNGEERAKGNILERFSAQQFPDLHSELNLSSLELGDSALYFCASNTQGYSDGYTFGSGTRLTVV.

This clone was detected many times. The J gene is TRBJ1-5, the V gene TRBV14, with TRBD1 identical over 11 bases. This CDR3 is built from 14 residues. Germline values: CDR1 SGHDN, CDR2 FVKESK. V was pared by 9 bases and J by 6 bases, with 7 bases of the junction left unmatched. CDR3 residues: CAREGQGDGQPQHF. The CDR3, as DNA: TGTGCCAGGGAGGGACAGGGGGACGGTCAGCCCCAGCATTTT. The variable domain in full, completed from reference TRBV14 and TRBJ1-5, reads EAGVTQFPSHSVIEKGQTVTLRCDPISGHDNLYWYRRVMGKEIKFLLHFVKESKQDESGMPNNRFLAERTGGTYSTLKVQPAELEDSGVYFCAREGQGDGQPQHFGDGTRLSIL.

V and J are TRBV2 and TRBJ1-5, with 9 positions matching TRBD1. CDR1 and CDR2 (germline): SNHLY, FYNNEI. The CDR3 has 15 amino acids. V gave up 6 bases and J gave up 5 bases; unmatched junction bases: 8. CDR3 DNA sequence: TGTGCCAGCAGGACGGACAGGGGAGGTTATCAGCCCCAGCATTTT. It codes for CASRTDRGGYQPQHF. The full variable domain, rest sourced from reference TRBV2 and TRBJ1-5, is EPEVTQTPSHQVTQMGQEVILRCVPISNHLYFYWYRQILGQKVEFLVSFYNNEISEKSEIFDDQFSVERPDGSNFTLKIRSTKLEDSAMYFCASRTDRGGYQPQHFGDGTRLSIL.

This clone showed up just a few times. V is TRBV30 and J is TRBJ2-3, with TRBD1 matching 10 bases. Germline V gives CDR1 GTSNPN, CDR2 SVGIG (reference sequence). This CDR3 comprises 15 residues. The V segment lost 2 bases and the J segment 4 bases; nucleotides outside the gene matches: 6. In DNA, the CDR3 is TGTGCCTGGAGTACGAAGGGACAGGGGTCAGATACGCAGTATTTT. Protein product: CAWSTKGQGSDTQYF. The whole variable domain, remainder taken from reference TRBV30 and TRBJ2-3, is SQTIHQWPATLVQPVGSPLSLECTVEGTSNPNLYWYRQAAGRGLQLLFYSVGIGQISSEVPQNLSASRPQDRQFILSSKKLLLSDSGFYLCAWSTKGQGSDTQYFGPGTRLTVL.

This clone showed up just a few times. CDR3 residues: CAWSVLASTDTQYF. CDR3 nucleotides: TGTGCCTGGAGTGTACTAGCTAGCACAGATACGCAGTATTTT. The rearrangement links TRBV30 to TRBJ2-3; a weak D match, TRBD2 (6 bases). The CDR3 has 14 residues. Trimming took 0 bases from V and 0 from J, leaving 7 bases between them. Germline loops: CDR1 GTSNPN, CDR2 SVGIG (reference sequence).

This clone was counted between two and nine times. This chain joins TRBV7-2 and TRBJ2-1, with a tentative D call TRBD2 (6 bases). Germline loops: CDR1 SGHTA, CDR2 FQGNSA. Deletions cut 2 bases from V and 10 bases from J, with 15 bases between. This CDR3 has 14 amino acids. Here the CDR3 reads CASSLMGRGYEQFF. CDR3 nucleotide sequence: TGTGCCAGCAGCTTAATGGGGCGGGGCTACGAGCAGTTCTTC. Drawing the rest from reference TRBV7-2 and TRBJ2-1, the complete variable domain is GAGVSQSPSNKVTEKGKDVELRCDPISGHTALYWYRQSLGQGLEFLIYFQGNSAPDKSGLPSDRFSAERTGGSVSTLTIQRTQQEDSAVYLCASSLMGRGYEQFFGPGTRLTVL.

This clone was counted between two and nine times. The V and J genes are TRBV6-5 and TRBJ2-1; 8 bases align to TRBD1. CDR3 length: 14 residues. The J segment lost 5 bases and the V segment lost 5 bases, leaving 5 bases of the junction unmatched. Looked up from germline, CDR1 is MNHEY and CDR2 is SVGAGI. The CDR3 protein is CASSQMTGDNEQFF. Written as DNA, the CDR3 is TGTGCCAGCAGTCAAATGACAGGGGACAATGAGCAGTTCTTC.

This clone turned up a few times. V is TRBV27 and J is TRBJ1-3; TRBD1 might be the D (5 bases). Germline assignment: CDR1 MNHEY and CDR2 SMNVEV (reference sequence). This CDR3 region has 16 residues. The V end was cut by 5 bases, the J end by 0 bases, with 14 bases between. The CDR3 here is CASSPSGQVSGNTIYF. CDR3 in DNA: TGTGCCAGCAGTCCGAGTGGACAAGTCTCTGGAAACACCATATATTTT.

This clone turned up a few times. The chain carries TRBV5-5 and TRBJ2-5; TRBD2 aligns across 11 bases. V gave up 4 bases and J gave up 1 base; unmatched junction bases: 9. From germline, CDR1 is SGHKS and CDR2 YYEKEE (reference sequence). This CDR3 contains 17 residues. The DNA for the CDR3 is TGTGCCAGCAGCGGACTCCTAGCGGGGGGCCCCCAAGAGACCCAGTACTTC. Translating gives CASSGLLAGGPQETQYF.

This clone was observed a handful of times. This rearrangement joins TRBV7-3 to TRBJ2-2; D uncertain. V lost 0 bases to trimming and J lost 7 bases, with 6 bases between them. The CDR3 is made up of 13 amino acids. Germline V gene lookup returns CDR1 SGHTA and CDR2 FQGTGA. Here the CDR3 reads CASSLTLGGELFF. The DNA for the CDR3 is TGTGCCAGCAGCTTAACGCTAGGCGGGGAGCTGTTTTTT.

The gene calls are TRBV6-5 and TRBJ2-6, with D hard to call. From germline, CDR1 is MNHEY and CDR2 SVGAGI. V lost 5 bases and J lost 0, with 8 bases in between. The CDR3 extends over 15 amino acids. The CDR3 protein is CASSLQYSGANVLTF. The DNA of the CDR3 is TGTGCCAGCAGTCTCCAGTACTCTGGGGCCAACGTCCTGACTTTC.

The genes are TRBV5-1 and TRBJ1-6; D may be TRBD1 (6 bases). Trimming cost V 4 bases and J 7 bases, with 15 bases left between them. The CDR3 has 15 residues. Germline-derived CDR1 and CDR2 are SGHRS and YFSETQ. CDR3 sequence (DNA): TGCGCCAGCAGCAAAGTAGACAGGTCAAATTCACCCCTCCACTTT. This encodes CASSKVDRSNSPLHF.

The J gene is TRBJ1-6, the V gene TRBV4-3, with unresolved D. The V end was cut by 6 bases, the J end by 3 bases, with 3 bases between. Germline V gene sequence: CDR1 LGHNA, CDR2 YSLEER. CDR3 size: 12 residues. In nucleotides, the CDR3 is TGCGCCAGCAGTAACTATAATTCACCCCTCCACTTT. Amino acids: CASSNYNSPLHF.

This clone was observed a handful of times. The chain recombines TRBV6-1 with TRBJ2-1; D is uncertain. The CDR3 sequence is 15 residues long. The ends were cut back, 5 bases at V and 0 bases at J, with 11 bases in the middle. CDR1 is MNHNS, CDR2 SASEGT, per germline. The CDR3 region has the DNA TGTGCCAGCAGTATCCTTTGGAGCTCCTACAATGAGCAGTTCTTC. Amino acids: CASSILWSSYNEQFF.

The CDR3 reads CASSLEGYEQYF. DNA for the CDR3: TGTGCCAGCAGTTTGGAGGGCTACGAGCAGTACTTC. V and J are TRBV28 and TRBJ2-7; a weak D match, TRBD2 (6 bases). Germline CDR1 and CDR2: MDHEN and SYDVKM. V dropped 3 bases and J dropped 3 bases, with 6 bases sitting between them. The CDR3 totals 12 residues.

The chain employs TRBV6-5 and TRBJ2-7; D unresolved. Germline CDR1 is MNHEY and CDR2 is SVGAGI. CDR3 length equals 15 residues. The V gene lost 5 bases and the J gene lost 3 bases, with 17 bases spanning the gap. This CDR3 reads CASSVKGSGLYEQYF. As DNA, the CDR3 is TGTGCCAGCAGTGTAAAAGGTTCAGGTCTCTACGAGCAGTACTTC.

Only a few counts were recorded for this clone. Other DNA sequences in this specimen translate into the identical CDR3. The chain combines TRBV7-9 with TRBJ2-5, with a possible D match to TRBD2 (6 bases). This CDR3 has 14 residues. Trimming took 1 base from V and 5 from J, leaving 11 bases between them. Germline loops: CDR1 SEHNR, CDR2 FQNEAQ (reference sequence). The CDR3 protein is CASSLGTGVETQYF. The CDR3 region has the DNA TGTGCCAGCAGCTTAGGGACGGGGGTCGAGACCCAGTACTTC.

This clone was seen more than once but under ten times. The chain is built from TRBV4-2 and TRBJ2-5; 7 nucleotides match TRBD2. Looked up from germline, CDR1 is LGHNA and CDR2 is YNFKEQ. This CDR3 contains 16 residues. Unmatched junction bases numbered 10, after V lost 2 bases and J lost 4 bases. DNA of the CDR3: TGTGCCAGCAGCCAATCCCGACTAGCATCGCCAGAGACCCAGTACTTC. It encodes CASSQSRLASPETQYF.

The chain is built from TRBV7-9 and TRBJ1-4; D uncertain. Germline loops: CDR1 SEHNR, CDR2 FQNEAQ (reference sequence). CDR3 length: 14 residues. Trimming took 2 bases from V and 5 from J, leaving 9 bases between them. The CDR3 nucleotides are TGTGCCAGCAGCTTATGGGCAGGCAATGAAAAACTGTTTTTT. This codes for CASSLWAGNEKLFF.

This clone turned up a few times. The J gene is TRBJ2-7, the V gene TRBV7-9; D is possibly TRBD1 (5 bases). CDR3 length: 14 residues. Looked up from germline, CDR1 is SEHNR and CDR2 is FQNEAQ (reference sequence). V lost 3 bases to trimming and J lost 0 bases, with 9 bases between them. The CDR3 here is CASSFSQGSYEQYF. In nucleotides, the CDR3 is TGTGCCAGCAGCTTTTCTCAGGGCTCCTACGAGCAGTACTTC.

The chain employs TRBV21-1 and TRBJ2-7; the tabulated D call, TRBD2, remains unverified against the DNA. TRBV21-1 corresponds to a pseudogene. This CDR3 is built from 14 residues. DNA for the CDR3: TGTGCCAGCGTCAAGGGAGGAGCCGCCTACGAGCAGTACTTC. The encoded protein is CASVKGGAAYEQYF.